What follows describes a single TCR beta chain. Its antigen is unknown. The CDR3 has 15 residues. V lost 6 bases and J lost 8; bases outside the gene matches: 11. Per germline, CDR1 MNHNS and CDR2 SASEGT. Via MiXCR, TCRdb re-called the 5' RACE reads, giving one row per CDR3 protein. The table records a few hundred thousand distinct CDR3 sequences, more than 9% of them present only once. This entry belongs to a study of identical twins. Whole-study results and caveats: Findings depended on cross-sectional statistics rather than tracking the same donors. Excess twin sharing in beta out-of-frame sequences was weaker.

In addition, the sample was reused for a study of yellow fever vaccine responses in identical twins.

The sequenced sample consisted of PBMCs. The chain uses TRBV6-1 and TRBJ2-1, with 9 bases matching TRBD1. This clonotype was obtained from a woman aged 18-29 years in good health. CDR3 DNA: TGTGCCAGCAGCCGGAGACAGGGGGGCCCAGATGAGCAGTTCTTC. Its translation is CASSRRQGGPDEQFF.